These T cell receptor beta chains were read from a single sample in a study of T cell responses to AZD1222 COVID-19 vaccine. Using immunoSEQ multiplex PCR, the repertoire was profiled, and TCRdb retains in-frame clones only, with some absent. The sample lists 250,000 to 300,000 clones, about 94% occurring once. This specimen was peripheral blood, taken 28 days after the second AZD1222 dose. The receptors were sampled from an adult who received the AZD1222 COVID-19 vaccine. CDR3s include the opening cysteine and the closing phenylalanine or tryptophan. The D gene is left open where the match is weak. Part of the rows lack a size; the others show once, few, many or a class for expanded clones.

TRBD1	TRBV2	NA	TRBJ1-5	TGTGCCAGCAGTGAAGGGACAGGGTCCCGGCAGCCCCAGCATTTT	CASSEGTGSRQPQHF
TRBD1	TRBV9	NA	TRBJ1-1	TGTGCCAGCAGCGCCGGGACAGGGCTGAACACTGAAGCTTTCTTT	CASSAGTGLNTEAFF
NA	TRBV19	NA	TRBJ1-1	TGTGCCAGTAGTACCTTACAGGGCACGGGCACTGAAGCTTTCTTT	CASSTLQGTGTEAFF
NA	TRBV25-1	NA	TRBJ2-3	TGTGCCAGCAGTTGGGCAGATACGCAGTATTTT	CASSWADTQYF
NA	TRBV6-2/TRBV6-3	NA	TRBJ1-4	TGTGCCAGCAGTTACCGCAGGAGTTCAACTAATGAAAAACTGTTTTTT	CASSYRRSSTNEKLFF
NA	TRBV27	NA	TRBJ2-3	TGTGCCAGCAGTAGGTCATACACAGATACGCAGTATTTT	CASSRSYTDTQYF
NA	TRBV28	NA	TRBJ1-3	TGTGCCAGCAGTTTGGCCGGGGTTGGAGACACCATATATTTT	CASSLAGVGDTIYF
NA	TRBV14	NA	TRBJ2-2	TGTGCCAGCAGCCACCGGGGGGCCCGGGGTCCAAAACCCGGGGAGCTGTTTTTT	CASSHRGARGPKPGELFF
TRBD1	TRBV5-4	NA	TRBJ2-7	TGTGCCAGCAGCTCCCGGGACAGAAACTACGAGCAGTACTTC	CASSSRDRNYEQYF
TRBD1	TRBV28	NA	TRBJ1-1	TGTGCCAGCAGCAGATCAGGGGGCACTGAAGCTTTCTTT	CASSRSGGTEAFF
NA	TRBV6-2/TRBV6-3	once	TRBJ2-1	TGTGCCAGCAGTTATGGGCGGGGTGGGGTCAATGAGCAGTTCTTC	CASSYGRGGVNEQFF
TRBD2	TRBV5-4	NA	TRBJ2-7	TGTGCCAGCAGCAGCGGGAGGGCGAGGTACGAGCAGTACTTC	CASSSGRARYEQYF
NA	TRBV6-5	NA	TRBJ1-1	TGTGCCAGCATTTTAGACACTGAAGCTTTCTTT	CASILDTEAFF
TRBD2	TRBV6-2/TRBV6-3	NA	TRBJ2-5	TGTGCCAGCAGTCGGACTAGCGGGGCACAAGAGACCCAGTACTTC	CASSRTSGAQETQYF
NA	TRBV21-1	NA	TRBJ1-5	TGTGCCAGCAGCAAGGTCCCCGGCGGGGGCAATCAGCCCCAGCATTTT	CASSKVPGGGNQPQHF
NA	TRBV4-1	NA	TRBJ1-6	TGCGCCAGCAGCCATGCACGGACTAATTCACCCCTCCACTTT	CASSHARTNSPLHF
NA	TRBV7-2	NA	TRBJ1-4	TGTGCCAGCAGCTTTGGGGCAACTAATGAAAAACTGTTTTTT	CASSFGATNEKLFF
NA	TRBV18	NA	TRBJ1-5	TGTGCCAGCTCGGGGGAACAGAATCAGCCCCAGCATTTT	CASSGEQNQPQHF
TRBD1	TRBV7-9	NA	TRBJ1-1	TGTGCCAGCAGCTTAGCAGGGGGCGGAGGAAACACTGAAGCTTTCTTT	CASSLAGGGGNTEAFF
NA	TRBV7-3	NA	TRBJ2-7	TGTGCCAGCAGACACGACAAGAGGAGCTACGAGCAGTACTTC	CASRHDKRSYEQYF
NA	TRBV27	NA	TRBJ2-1	TGTGCCAGCAGCCCCCCTAACAGGGAAAGGAATGAGCAGTTCTTC	CASSPPNRERNEQFF
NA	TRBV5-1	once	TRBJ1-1	TGCGCCAGCAGCACGACAGGTGGGAACACTGAAGCTTTCTTT	CASSTTGGNTEAFF
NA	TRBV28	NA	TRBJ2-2	TGTGCCAGCATCCCCGGGGGTCGCACCGGGGAGCTGTTTTTT	CASIPGGRTGELFF
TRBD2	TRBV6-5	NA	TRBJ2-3	TGTGCCAGCAGCGAGACTAGCGGGAAGGTAGATACGCAGTATTTT	CASSETSGKVDTQYF